What follows are 10 T cell receptor beta chains derived from one specimen sequenced in a study of blood T cells in healthy people across ages. Using a J-beta primer mix together with a sample-barcoded 5' primer, a second PCR was run for about 6 to 12 cycles. TCRdb re-derived calls from the 5' RACE reads in MiXCR, one entry per CDR3 protein. The sample holds about 640,000 distinct CDR3 sequences, under 65% seen once. Sequencing was done on a sample of blood. Every receptor here comes from a man aged 55 to 70 in good health.

This chain links TRBV5-1 with TRBJ2-5; tentative D call: TRBD1 (6 bases). Germline V CDR1 and CDR2: SGHRS, YFSETQ. The V end was cut by 4 bases, the J end by 1 base, with 17 bases between. The CDR3 contains 16 residues. CDR3: CASSADRGTFQETQYF. Written as DNA, the CDR3 is TGCGCCAGCAGCGCGGACAGAGGGACATTCCAAGAGACCCAGTACTTC.

This clonotype came up once. The chain recombines TRBV3-1 with TRBJ2-7; no definite D call. V was clipped by 8 bases and J by 0 bases, with 11 bases between them. The CDR3 covers 13 residues. Germline-derived CDR1 and CDR2 are LGHDT and YNNKEL (reference sequence). The CDR3 coding sequence is TGTGCCAGCGAGCAGCCGAGCTCCTACGAGCAGTACTTC. This sequence encodes CASEQPSSYEQYF.

The chain carries TRBV5-5 and TRBJ1-2, with a weak D call TRBD1 (6 bases). The length of the CDR3 is 16 residues. Germline-derived CDR1 and CDR2 are SGHKS and YYEKEE (reference sequence). Trimming took off 0 bases at V and 5 bases at J, with 17 bases between the two ends. The CDR3 is CASSLATWRQEYGYTF. The CDR3 bases are TGTGCCAGCAGCTTGGCTACGTGGCGACAGGAGTATGGCTACACCTTC.

V gene TRBV6-6 combines with J gene TRBJ1-5; a possible D gene is TRBD1 (5 bases). V dropped 2 bases and J dropped 4 bases, with 9 bases sitting between them. Germline values: CDR1 MNHNY, CDR2 SVGAGI (reference sequence). The CDR3 has 14 amino acids. The CDR3 DNA reads as TGTGCCAGCAGTTACCCGGGGGGAAATCAGCCCCAGCATTTT. Residues: CASSYPGGNQPQHF.

This sequence joins TRBV6-6 and TRBJ2-6; D may match TRBD1 or TRBD2 (5 bases each). The CDR3 is 16 residues long. Germline V gene data show CDR1 as MNHNY and CDR2 as SVGAGI (reference sequence). Trimming removed 7 bases from V and 4 bases from J, with 17 bases in between. The CDR3 sequence: CASTQTGDLGANVLTF. The CDR3 DNA reads TGTGCCAGCACCCAAACCGGGGACCTAGGGGCCAACGTCCTGACTTTC.

The V call is TRBV4-2, the J call TRBJ2-3; D may correspond to TRBD1 or TRBD2 (5 bases each). Germline V lookup: CDR1 LGHNA, CDR2 YNFKEQ. Trimming cost V 0 bases and J 6 bases, with 7 bases left between them. CDR3 size: 13 residues. CDR3 in amino acids: CASSQDEGDTQYF. The CDR3 region has the DNA TGTGCCAGCAGCCAAGATGAGGGGGATACGCAGTATTTT.

This clonotype was found once. The chain recombines TRBV9 with TRBJ2-7; TRBD1 matches at 12 bases. CDR3 size: 15 residues. Germline CDR1 reads SGDLS; CDR2 reads YYNGEE. The trim removed 3 bases at V and 7 bases at J, leaving 8 bases unmatched. The CDR3 protein is CASSAGTGGRNEQYF. The CDR3 coding sequence is TGTGCCAGCAGCGCCGGGACAGGGGGCAGGAATGAGCAGTACTTC.

About this clonotype itself: The junction does not match germline at one end; this may be a read error. The V call is TRBV6-6, the J call TRBJ1-5; 10 bases map to TRBD1. This CDR3 is built from 15 residues. Germline V gives CDR1 MNHNY, CDR2 SVGAGI (reference sequence). CDR3 sequence: CASSWGQGKRQPRHF. CDR3 DNA: TGTGCCAGCAGTTGGGGACAGGGGAAGAGGCAGCCCCGGCATTTT.

This rearrangement joins TRBV21-1 to TRBJ2-5; TRBD1, the table's D call, was not compared with the DNA. TRBV21-1 is recorded as a pseudogene. The CDR3 contains 16 residues. CDR3 nucleotide sequence: TGTGCCAGCAGCCATCCTTTCGGGACAGGGGGAGAGACCCAGTACTTC. Protein: CASSHPFGTGGETQYF.

This clonotype was counted between two and nine times. This chain uses TRBV5-1 with TRBJ1-4; D remains unclear. Germline V gene lookup returns CDR1 SGHRS and CDR2 YFSETQ. V dropped 4 bases and J dropped 5 bases, with 12 bases sitting between them. This CDR3 has 14 amino acids. The CDR3 reads CASSPLSVNEKLFF. Here the CDR3 DNA reads TGCGCCAGCAGCCCACTCAGCGTAAATGAAAAACTGTTTTTT.